The 9 T cell receptor beta chains below were found in one sample sequenced in a study of T cells in Graves' hyperthyroidism and ophthalmopathy. RNA transcripts gave rise to amplified TCR beta CDR3 regions. A first-round RT-PCR of the TCR CDR3 used the HTBI primer set. Each CDR3 protein is one row after TCRdb ran MiXCR on the multiplex PCR reads. The sample has about 560,000 distinct CDR3 sequences, 16% seen once. The specimen sequenced was blood. The receptors shown here come from a woman aged 18-29 years with Graves' hyperthyroidism.

This sequence joins TRBV3-1 and TRBJ2-1, with TRBD1 as a possible D gene (6 bases). Trimming took 2 bases from V and 0 from J, leaving 20 bases between them. The germline V gene has CDR1 LGHDT and CDR2 YNNKEL (reference sequence). The CDR3 sequence is 19 residues long. Here the CDR3 reads CASSQNPSHTGSSYNEQFF. The CDR3 DNA reads TGTGCCAGCAGCCAAAATCCCTCTCACACAGGGAGCTCCTACAATGAGCAGTTCTTC.

The table lists this clonotype with a few counts. This clone may be a read error of a much larger clone one base away. V is TRBV20-1 and J is TRBJ1-5, with TRBD1 identical over 7 bases. Germline V gives CDR1 DFQATT, CDR2 SNEGSKA (reference sequence). J lost 9 bases, V lost 6 bases, and 11 bases had no gene match. The length of the CDR3 is 13 residues. In nucleotides, the CDR3 is TGCAGTGCCCGCGGACAGGAAGATCGGCCCCAGCATTTT. As protein: CSARGQEDRPQHF.

This clonotype turned up a few times. The chain joins TRBV6-1 to TRBJ2-1, with a weak D call TRBD2 (7 bases). The germline V and J ends were trimmed by 3 bases and 8 bases, with 11 bases remaining between them. CDR1 MNHNS and CDR2 SASEGT come from the germline V gene. The CDR3 extends over 13 amino acids. The CDR3 DNA is TGTGCCAGCAGTGAGGGGGGGCTGTATGAGCAGTTCTTC. It encodes CASSEGGLYEQFF.

In regard to this clonotype: This may arise from a read error, as a much more abundant clone is one base away. Since the CDR3 does not end with the conserved phenylalanine or tryptophan, this likely comes from a read error. The J gene is TRBJ2-7, the V gene TRBV20-1, with 11 positions matching TRBD2. The CDR3 is made up of 15 amino acids. The V segment lost 3 bases and the J segment 3 bases; nucleotides outside the gene matches: 7. From germline, CDR1 is DFQATT and CDR2 SNEGSKA (reference sequence). Here the CDR3 reads CSARPLAGVLYEQYC. The CDR3 coding sequence is TGCAGTGCTAGGCCACTAGCGGGAGTACTCTACGAGCAGTACTGC.

This clonotype was found many times. The J gene is TRBJ2-7, the V gene TRBV10-2; TRBD1 agrees at 7 bases. J gave up 0 bases and V 11 bases, and 7 bases lay outside the gene matches. This CDR3 comprises 13 residues. In germline, CDR1 is WSHSY, CDR2 SAAADI. The CDR3 region has the DNA TGCGCCGCCGTCGGGGACAGCTCCTACGAGCAGTACTTC. This sequence encodes CAAVGDSSYEQYF.

This clonotype occurred many times. This sequence joins TRBV28 and TRBJ1-2; no firm D call. This CDR3 is built from 15 residues. The germline V and J ends were trimmed by 6 bases and 0 bases, with 14 bases remaining between them. CDR1 MDHEN and CDR2 SYDVKM come from the germline V gene. The DNA for the CDR3 is TGTGCCAGCAGGAAGGGCGAGAATCCTAACTATGGCTACACCTTC. Its protein product is CASRKGENPNYGYTF.

This clonotype was counted many times. This rearrangement joins TRBV27 to TRBJ2-1; 12 bases are a match to TRBD1. J gave up 7 bases and V 7 bases, and 8 bases lay outside the gene matches. CDR1 is MNHEY and CDR2 is SMNVEV in the germline V gene (reference sequence). This CDR3 comprises 15 residues. CDR3 coding DNA: TGTGCCAGCACTGTTGGGACAGGGGGCAGGAATGAGCAGTTCTTC. Its translation: CASTVGTGGRNEQFF.

The chain combines TRBV9 with TRBJ1-6; maybe TRBD1 (5 bases). Trimming left V 4 bases short and J 3 bases short, with 8 bases between. The V gene's germline CDR1 is SGDLS and CDR2 YYNGEE. The CDR3 sequence is 14 residues long. The CDR3 loop is CASSPDSYNSPLHF. In DNA form, the CDR3 reads TGTGCCAGCAGCCCTGACAGCTATAATTCACCCCTCCACTTT.

This clonotype came up many times. CDR3 sequence: CASSVSGGRYQETQYF. The CDR3 DNA sequence: TGTGCCAGCAGTGTCAGCGGGGGGCGGTACCAAGAGACCCAGTACTTC. V usage is TRBV6-1 and J usage is TRBJ2-5; 9 positions match TRBD2. Germline V CDR1 and CDR2: MNHNS, SASEGT. The CDR3 is 16 residues long. Trimming at V came to 4 bases and at J to 0 bases, leaving 6 bases not matched to a gene.